This is a list of T cell receptor beta chains from one sample in a study of technical replicates of blood from several donors. Produced via immunoSEQ multiplex PCR; TCRdb's table is partial and in-frame only. The data show tens of thousands of clones, 88% seen once. Source material: PBMCs. The receptors come from a human donor in good health. Some clones in this sample may be carry-over from other donors' samples. Each CDR3 is given with its conserved first and last residue. The D gene is left open where the match is weak. Rows give clone size only sometimes, using once, few, many, or a class for an expanded clone.

v_call	j_call	d_call	clone_size	cdr3_nt	cdr3_aa
TRBV19	TRBJ2-7	-	-	TGTGCCAGTAGTATTACAGGGAAACCCTACGAGCAGTACTTC	CASSITGKPYEQYF
TRBV5-1	TRBJ2-7	-	-	TGCGCCAGCAGCTTAAACTCGCGATCCTACGAGCAGTACTTC	CASSLNSRSYEQYF
TRBV30	TRBJ1-1	TRBD1	few	TGTGCCTGGACAGGGGGCAGGGCTGAAGCTTTCTTT	CAWTGGRAEAFF
TRBV6-1	TRBJ2-6	-	-	TGTGCCAGCAGTGAAGCGCGCACAGCCTACTCTGGGGCCAACGTCCTGACTTTC	CASSEARTAYSGANVLTF
TRBV5-1	TRBJ2-3	-	once	TGCGCCAGCAGCTTGGCGGACGGGGGCACAGATACGCAGTATTTT	CASSLADGGTDTQYF
TRBV7-9	TRBJ2-5	TRBD2	-	TGTGCCAGCAGCTTACCGGGGGGGGCCGCGGAGACCCAGTACTTC	CASSLPGGAAETQYF
TRBV29-1	TRBJ2-7	TRBD1	-	TGCAGCGTTGAAGACCGGCCCGGGACAGGGCCCTCCTACGAGCAGTACTTC	CSVEDRPGTGPSYEQYF
TRBV7-3	TRBJ2-7	TRBD2	once	TGTGCCAGCAGCTTAGGTGGGGGGGAAGCCTACGAGCAGTACTTC	CASSLGGGEAYEQYF
TRBV19	TRBJ2-7	TRBD2	-	TGTGCCAGTAGTACCAGCGGGAGTAACCCCTACGAGCAGTACTTC	CASSTSGSNPYEQYF
TRBV6-5	TRBJ1-1	-	once	TGTGCCAGCAGTCGGAAACAGTTGAACACTGAAGCTTTCTTT	CASSRKQLNTEAFF
TRBV18	TRBJ1-1	TRBD1	-	TGTGCCAGCTCACGGGGACAGGGGAACACTGAAGCTTTCTTT	CASSRGQGNTEAFF
TRBV18	TRBJ1-6	-	-	TGTGCCAGCTCACCGGGGCAGAGCTCCTATAATTCACCCCTCCACTTT	CASSPGQSSYNSPLHF
TRBV7-9	TRBJ1-1	TRBD1	-	TGTGCCAGCCCCCTTGCAGGGGGCAAGCCTGAAGCTTTCTTT	CASPLAGGKPEAFF
TRBV4-1	TRBJ2-7	TRBD1	-	TGCGCCAGCAGCCAAGATTTCCCAGGGGGATCCTACGAGCAGTACTTC	CASSQDFPGGSYEQYF
TRBV5-6	TRBJ1-3	-	-	TGTGCCAGCAGCTTGGCCCGTATCGGAAACACCATATATTTT	CASSLARIGNTIYF
TRBV5-1	TRBJ2-1	-	medium-sized	TGCGCCAGCAGCTTGGCGGGGATCAATGAGCAGTTCTTC	CASSLAGINEQFF
TRBV11-3	TRBJ1-2	-	-	TGTGCCAGCCCAACGGGGGGCTTCTATGGCTACACCTTC	CASPTGGFYGYTF
TRBV6-6	TRBJ2-3	TRBD2	-	TGTGCCAGCGTCTTAGCGGGAGGGCCCCGCCCGGATACGCAGTATTTT	CASVLAGGPRPDTQYF
TRBV4-3	TRBJ1-2	-	once	TGCGCCAGCAGCCCGACAGGCTACACATTAGAGGGCTACACCTTC	CASSPTGYTLEGYTF
TRBV15	TRBJ2-1	TRBD2	-	TGTGCCACCAGAACCGGGACTAGCGCAAAGAGCTCCTACAATGAGCAGTTCTTC	CATRTGTSAKSSYNEQFF
TRBV5-5	TRBJ1-2	TRBD1	once	TGTGCCAGCAGCCGGGACAGTACTGACAGGGCATGGGGCTACACCTTC	CASSRDSTDRAWGYTF
TRBV20-1	TRBJ1-1	-	few	TGCAGTGTTAGACCTAACACTGAAGCTTTCTTT	CSVRPNTEAFF
TRBV7-9	TRBJ1-1	TRBD1	once	TGTGCCACCCGAGGCCGCAGGGGGCCTGAAGCTTTCTTT	CATRGRRGPEAFF
TRBV4-2	TRBJ1-5	-	-	TGTGCCAGCAGCCAAGACAGGGTCAATCAGCCCCAGCATTTT	CASSQDRVNQPQHF
TRBV29-1	TRBJ2-1	TRBD2	-	TGCAGCGTTGAAGATCTAAGACTAGCGGCTAATGAGCAGTTCTTC	CSVEDLRLAANEQFF
TRBV25-1	TRBJ1-4	-	-	TGTGCCAGCAGTGAATTGGCAGGGATTAATGAAAAACTGTTTTTT	CASSELAGINEKLFF
TRBV30	TRBJ2-2	-	-	TGTGCCTGGAGCCTACTAGGAAGGGGGGAGCTGTTTTTT	CAWSLLGRGELFF
TRBV11-2	TRBJ1-6	-	-	TGTGCCAGCACCCTGAGGGCCAGGGGCCATTCGACCCTCCACTTT	CASTLRARGHSTLHF
TRBV6-1	TRBJ1-4	-	-	TGTGCCAGCAGTGAAATGGCATGGACTATCAGGGAAAAACTGTTTTTT	CASSEMAWTIREKLFF
TRBV18	TRBJ1-2	TRBD1	-	TGTGCCAGCTCACCGAACCGGGACAGCAACTATGGCTACACCTTC	CASSPNRDSNYGYTF
TRBV4-2	TRBJ2-3	-	once	TGTGCCAGCAGCCACGCTATTTTGCGGAGGGCCGCCGTGGCAGATACGCAGTATTTT	CASSHAILRRAAVADTQYF
TRBV2	TRBJ1-4	TRBD1	-	TGTGCCAGCAACCGGGACAGATTTAATGAAAAACTGTTTTTT	CASNRDRFNEKLFF
TRBV9	TRBJ2-6	TRBD2	-	TGTGCCAGCAGCGTAAATAGGGGAGGGTCTGGGGCCAACGTCCTGACTTTC	CASSVNRGGSGANVLTF
TRBV4-2	TRBJ1-2	-	-	TGTGCCAGCAGCCACCCCGCGGGAGACGGAGGCTACACCTTC	CASSHPAGDGGYTF
TRBV19	TRBJ2-7	-	-	TGTGCCAGTAGCCCAAGCGGTAAGGGTTCCTACGAGCAGTACTTC	CASSPSGKGSYEQYF
TRBV6-1	TRBJ1-3	-	once	TGTGCCAGCAGTGAAGCGGGGGGACTTGTCAGGAGTACCATATATTTT	CASSEAGGLVRSTIYF
TRBV6-6	TRBJ1-1	-	once	TGTGCCAGCAGACGTCCGACAGGTTTTTACACTGAAGCTTTCTTT	CASRRPTGFYTEAFF
TRBV21-1	TRBJ1-2	-	-	TGTGCCAGCAGCACCTCGACCCGGGACAGGGGACCTTTTTACCATGGCTACACCTTC	CASSTSTRDRGPFYHGYTF
TRBV7-9	TRBJ2-3	-	-	TGTGCCAGCAGCCACACGCCCTTTCCCCCAGATACGCAGTATTTT	CASSHTPFPPDTQYF
TRBV30	TRBJ1-6	-	once	TGTGCCTGGAGACAGGGTAATTCACCCCTCCACTTT	CAWRQGNSPLHF
TRBV9	TRBJ2-1	TRBD1	-	TGTGCCAGCAGCGCGACAGGGGCGCCAGAGGAGCAGTTCTTC	CASSATGAPEEQFF
TRBV5-1	TRBJ2-7	-	-	TGCGCCAGCAGCGAGGGAGGCGAGCAGTACTTC	CASSEGGEQYF
TRBV6-4	TRBJ2-1	TRBD2	-	TGTGCCAGCAGTGACGAAGCGGGAGTTTCTAATGAGCAGTTCTTC	CASSDEAGVSNEQFF